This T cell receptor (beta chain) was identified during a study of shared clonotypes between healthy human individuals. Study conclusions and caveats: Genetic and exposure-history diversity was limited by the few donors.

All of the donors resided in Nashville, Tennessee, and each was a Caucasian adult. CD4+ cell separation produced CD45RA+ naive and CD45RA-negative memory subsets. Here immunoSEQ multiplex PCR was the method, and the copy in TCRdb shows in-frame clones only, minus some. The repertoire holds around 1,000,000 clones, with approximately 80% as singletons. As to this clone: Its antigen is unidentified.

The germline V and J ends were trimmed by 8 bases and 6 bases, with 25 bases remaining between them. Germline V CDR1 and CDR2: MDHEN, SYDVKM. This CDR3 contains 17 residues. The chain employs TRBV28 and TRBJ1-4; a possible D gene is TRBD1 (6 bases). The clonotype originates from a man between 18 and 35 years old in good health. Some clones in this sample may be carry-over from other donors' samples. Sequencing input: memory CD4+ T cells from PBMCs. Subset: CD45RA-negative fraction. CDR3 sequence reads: CASEPGHLTPPDEKLFF. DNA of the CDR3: TGTGCCAGCGAGCCGGGACACCTAACACCACCGGATGAAAAACTGTTTTTT.